Below, 6 T cell receptor beta chains from the same sample are listed, as sequenced in a study of T cell repertoires in cytomegalovirus infection. MiXCR, run by TCRdb on the reads, gives a single entry per CDR3 protein. The sample has some 320,000 distinct CDR3 sequences; about 28% are singletons. The antigens for these receptors are not known. Sequenced here: cultured PBMCs, sampled from culture after CMV antigen stimulation. All receptors come from a human donor in good health (CMV status not recorded). Some clones in this sample may be carry-over from other donors' samples.

This clonotype was observed at least ten times. This chain connects TRBV7-8 to TRBJ1-5; D may be TRBD1 (5 bases). V was cut by 1 base and J by 4 bases, with 8 bases left in between. CDR1 is SGHVS and CDR2 is FQNEAQ in the germline V gene. The CDR3 runs 14 residues. CDR3 sequence (DNA): TGTGCCAGCAGCTTAGACAGGACTAATCAGCCCCAGCATTTT. It translates to CASSLDRTNQPQHF. Full variable domain (rest looked up from reference TRBV7-8 and TRBJ1-5): GAGVSQSPRYKVAKRGQDVALRCDPISGHVSLFWYQQALGQGPEFLTYFQNEAQLDKSGLPSDRFFAERPEGSVSTLKIQRTQQEDSAVYLCASSLDRTNQPQHFGDGTRLSIL.

This clonotype was seen only a few times. The chain couples TRBV6-6 to TRBJ1-5; D is possibly TRBD1 (6 bases). Germline loops: CDR1 MNHNY, CDR2 SVGAGI (reference sequence). This CDR3 comprises 14 residues. The V end was cut by 7 bases, the J end by 9 bases, with 19 bases between. In DNA, the CDR3 is TGTGCCAGCACTAAAGACAGGACGCCGCTGCCCCAGCATTTT. Protein: CASTKDRTPLPQHF.

This clonotype was picked up a small number of times. This chain links TRBV12-5 with TRBJ2-3, with D possibly being TRBD2 (6 bases). V was pared by 9 bases and J by 1 base, with 17 bases between. CDR3 length: 15 amino acids. The germline V gene has CDR1 LGHNT and CDR2 FRNRAP. The CDR3 protein is CASCPGGIRTDTQYF. CDR3 nucleotide sequence: TGTGCTAGCTGCCCGGGCGGGATCCGCACAGATACGCAGTATTTT. Filled out from reference TRBV12-5 and TRBJ2-3, the complete variable domain reads DARVTQTPRHKVTEMGQEVTMRCQPILGHNTVFWYRQTMMQGLELLAYFRNRAPLDDSGMPKDRFSAEMPDATLATLKIQPSEPRDSAVYFCASCPGGIRTDTQYFGPGTRLTVL.

There are a few counts of this clonotype. The chain combines TRBV14 with TRBJ2-1; D unresolved. This CDR3 is built from 14 residues. Germline-derived CDR1 and CDR2 are SGHDN and FVKESK. The germline V and J ends were trimmed by 2 bases and 4 bases, with 9 bases remaining between them. The CDR3 coding sequence is TGTGCCAGCAGCCAAAATCAGAGGTACAATGAGCAGTTCTTC. Translated, it gives CASSQNQRYNEQFF.

This clonotype was observed many times. The chain uses TRBV7-2 and TRBJ2-3; 10 positions match TRBD2. In germline, CDR1 is SGHTA, CDR2 FQGNSA. There are 17 residues in the CDR3. V trimming: 0 bases; J trimming: 1 base; junction bases outside the gene matches: 4. The CDR3 sequence: CASSLAVAGGGTDTQYF. For the CDR3, the DNA is TGTGCCAGCAGCTTAGCCGTAGCGGGGGGCGGCACAGATACGCAGTATTTT. Complete variable domain (other parts from reference TRBV7-2 and TRBJ2-3): GAGVSQSPSNKVTEKGKDVELRCDPISGHTALYWYRQSLGQGLEFLIYFQGNSAPDKSGLPSDRFSAERTGGSVSTLTIQRTQQEDSAVYLCASSLAVAGGGTDTQYFGPGTRLTVL.

This clonotype was seen only a few times. The chain has TRBV7-2 and TRBJ2-1; TRBD1 agrees at 10 bases. CDR3 length equals 15 residues. The germline V gene has CDR1 SGHTA and CDR2 FQGNSA. J lost 4 bases, V lost 5 bases, and 5 bases had no gene match. This chain's CDR3 is CASSRDRGIYNEQFF. The CDR3 coding sequence is TGTGCCAGCAGCCGGGACAGGGGAATATACAATGAGCAGTTCTTC.